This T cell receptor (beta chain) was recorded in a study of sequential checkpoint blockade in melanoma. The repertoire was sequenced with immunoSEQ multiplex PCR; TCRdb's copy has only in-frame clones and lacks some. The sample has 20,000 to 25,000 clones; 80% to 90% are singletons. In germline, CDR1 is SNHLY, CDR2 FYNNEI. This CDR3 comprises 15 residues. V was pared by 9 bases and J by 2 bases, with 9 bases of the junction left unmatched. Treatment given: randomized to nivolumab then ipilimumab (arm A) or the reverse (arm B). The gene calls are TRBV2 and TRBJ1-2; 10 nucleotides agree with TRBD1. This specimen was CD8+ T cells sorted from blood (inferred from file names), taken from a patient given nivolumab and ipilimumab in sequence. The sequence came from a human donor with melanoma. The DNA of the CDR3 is TGTGCCAGTCCGAGTGACAGGGGGCCCAACTATGGCTACACCTTC. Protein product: CASPSDRGPNYGYTF.